The T cell receptor (beta chain) under discussion was sequenced for a study of shared clonotypes between healthy human individuals (dated by TCRdb to 2020 to 2022). Background for the entire study: A couple of women and a few men aged 18 to 49 years were included in the cohort. For each donor, CD4 naive and CD4 memory were each given three plates, CD8 naive was given two plates, and CD8 memory was given one plate. To estimate repertoire size and how much clonotypes are shared between individuals, the study performed deep sequencing of blood TCR repertoires from about five healthy adults. To increase sequencing depth and limit assay-specific biases, TCR repertoire library preparation and sequencing were carried out by different laboratories using diverse techniques. Per donor, leukapheresis produced somewhere between about 0.9 and 9 billion PBMCs.

V drops 5 bases and J drops 0 bases, leaving 11 bases in between. From the cysteine through the phenylalanine, the CDR3 covers 14 amino acids. The only DNA kept is the CDR3, 42 bases in frame from the first base. Looking up the germline V gene yields CDR1 SQVTM and CDR2 ANQGSEA. About this clone itself: The target of this receptor is not known. No base quality information exists; no much larger clone differs at one position.

Using the deep immunoSEQ assay, multiplex PCR amplified TCR CDR3 regions from genomic DNA. For each cell subset, the extracted genomic DNA was distributed evenly across all wells of several immunoSEQ 96-well plates, and each plate served as one replicate. For sorted subsets, each replicate PCR was loaded with about 0.2 ug genomic DNA, equivalent to 30,000 to 35,000 T cell genomes. Purified libraries were measured with a Qubit 3.0 fluorometer, size-checked on a Bioanalyzer 2100, and measured again with the KAPA Library Quantification kit. Every immunoSEQ 96-well plate was sequenced on a separate single-read 150-cycle Illumina NextSeq 550 flow cell. The study's processing was this. The immunoSEQ output contained only junctional sequences without quality scores, so filtering could not match that applied to full-length reads. To assign V/J genes and CDR3, sequences were annotated against IMGT germline references using PyIR, a Python wrapper for IgBLAST v1.9. Any read was removed if the V/J assignment was weak (E-value above 1e-6), the CDR3 was missing, or the read contained stop codons, out-of-frame junctions, or ambiguous translated residues. V3J clonotypes were defined as sequences sharing an identical inferred V gene, J gene, and CDR3 amino acid sequence. To compute the percentage overlap between repertoires, the number of shared unique clonotypes was divided by the size of the smaller repertoire. RTK rarefaction, the Chao1 estimator, and Recon v2.1 estimates of unobserved clonotypes were used to assess repertoire richness. For all TCRbeta clonotypes obtained by the gDNA method from a few donors, generation probabilities were computed with OLGA. TCRdb obtained this table from immuneACCESS and retained in-frame rearrangements with V and J assigned. These tables miss some clones; where compared with another copy, unresolved V genes account for less than half of the shortfall, and the remainder is unexplained. V and J calls and clone size are given by that table; D and trimming were obtained from the DNA. The sample has 2,500,000 or so clones on record, more than 85% of them singletons. The ten largest make up approximately 0.36% of the sample.

Healthy HIV-negative adults with no recently reported acute infections or vaccinations were included as donors. Only Caucasian adults living in Nashville, Tennessee, USA were represented among the donors. CD4+ T cells were enriched by magnetic negative selection; naive cells were then positively selected on CD45RA, and the negative fraction formed the memory subset. Blood was collected by leukapheresis, and PBMCs were isolated by Ficoll-Histopaque density gradient centrifugation and then cryopreserved in liquid nitrogen vapor phase. Analytical flow cytometry was used to check the purity and quantity of each magnetically sorted T cell population. From each sorted fraction, genomic DNA was isolated and quantified by UV absorbance on a Nanodrop 2000c. Findings and caveats that apply to the study as a whole: Incomplete sequencing was indicated by rarefaction of sorted-subset datasets, despite the large sequencing depth. Naive subsets generally had larger estimated clonotype richness than memory subsets. Only blood was sampled, and tissue TCR repertoires likely differ from those in blood. Pairwise subsampling indicated that sequencing depth was expected to affect the degree of clonotype sharing among donors. Across four donors, approximately 4.6% of naive CD4, roughly 3.5% of naive CD8, approximately 2.5% of memory CD4, and approximately 0.42% of memory CD8 clonotypes were shared. Because the study included only a small number of donors, the genetic and exposure-history diversity represented was limited. Clonotypes shared by all four sorted-subset donors showed higher generation probabilities than non-shared clonotypes.

Recombination joined TRBV29-1 with TRBJ2-4, with a tentative D gene TRBD1 over 6 matching bases. The sequenced sample consisted of naive CD4+ T cells from PBMCs. The cell subset or site label corresponds to: CD45RA+ positively selected. The receptor was isolated from a man aged 18 to 29 in good health. Some clones in this sample may be carry-over from other donors' samples. The nucleotides read TGCAGCGTTCGACAGGCCATAGCCAAAAACATTCAGTACTTC. It encodes CSVRQAIAKNIQYF.